This TCR beta chain came from a study of CXCR3-negative and CXCR3-positive naive CD8 T cells (dated 2019 in TCRdb). Study-wide context: In total, approximately 140 million TRB reads were obtained, or roughly 1.5 +/- 0.3 million reads per library. Data from around 11 donors, pooled across two independent experiments, went into the diversity and physicochemical repertoire analyses. The TRBV-TRBJ cluster analysis covered naive subsets from about 5 donors and memory cells from 3 donors.

CDR1 LGHNA and CDR2 YNFKEQ are derived from the germline V gene. The CDR3, cysteine through phenylalanine, is 15 amino acids long. The entry carries no DNA sequence. Sequencing used a NextSeq 550. The Human TCR Profiling Kit (MiLaboratory) was used to prepare UMI-labeled 5' RACE TRB cDNA libraries. The full amount of extracted RNA was used for cDNA synthesis, and the full amount of resulting cDNA was used for PCR amplification. Libraries were prepared in parallel using an identical number of PCR cycles. The paper's processing steps were these. MIGEC and MiXCR extracted about 48,000 +/- 9,800 unique UMI-labeled TRB cDNA molecules per library, requiring at least two reads per UMI. Each library averaged 40,000 +/- 10,000 functional in-frame TRB CDR3 nucleotide clonotypes without stop codons. After downsampling to 5000 UMI-labeled TRB molecules per sample, diversity metrics, including normalized Shannon-Wiener and Chao1, were computed in VDJtools. VDJtools computed clonotype-size-weighted physicochemical properties of the central five CDR3 residues: interaction energy, strength, volume and Kidera factor 4. TCRdb reanalyzed the reads, keeping one entry per CDR3 protein sequence and omitting DNA. These V and J calls are TCRdb output, not the study's own analysis. This sample's records show tens of thousands of distinct CDR3 sequences. The leading ten clones occupy less than 1.6% of the sample.

What the authors observed across the whole study: TRB CDR3s from CXCR3-positive naive cells showed higher hydrophobicity (lower Kidera factor 4), lower energy, and higher strength and volume indices than CXCR3-negative naive cells. TRBV-TRBJ usage was similar between naive CXCR3-negative and CXCR3-positive cells from the same donor, while memory cells showed distinct patterns. Because surface CD5, which is linked to self-reactivity in mice, was comparable between the naive subsets, TCR interaction strength was also inferred from the physicochemical properties of TRB CDR3s. Comparably high repertoire diversity was found in both naive subsets, whereas much lower repertoire diversity was found in memory CD8+ T cells. CXCR3 expression partially decreased after cryopreservation, so most assays used freshly isolated PBMCs.

Each CD8+ T cell subset was flow-sorted in triplicate, with 300,000 or so cells per subset placed directly into RLT lysis buffer. Naive CD8+ T cells were defined stringently as CD45RO-CCR7+CD27+CD95- to exclude memory contaminants. Using standard density gradient centrifugation, peripheral blood mononuclear cells were isolated from buffy coats. Naive CXCR3-negative and CXCR3-positive CD8+ T cells were flow-sorted on a FACSAria III. Total RNA was extracted from sorted cells using an RNeasy Mini Kit. To note about this clonotype: It lacks a known antigen.

The chain joins TRBV4-2 to TRBJ2-7; TCRdb reports TRBD2, a call that lacks DNA to check it against. The receptor was isolated from a human donor in good health. Some clones in this sample may be carry-over from other donors' samples. The specimen sequenced was naive CXCR3- CD8+ T cells from blood. In light of the paper, this sample's cell subset or site label describes: CD45RO-CCR7+CD27+CD95- naive CD8+ T cells lacking CXCR3 (TNR3-). The CDR3 reads CASSQGGDSSYEQYF.